This T cell receptor beta chain is from a study of T cells in Graves' hyperthyroidism and ophthalmopathy. Germline lookup yields CDR1 PRHDT and CDR2 FYEKMQ (reference sequence). The V and J ends lost 0 bases and 7 bases respectively, with 10 bases between them. The CDR3 totals 14 residues. The investigators amplified TCR beta CDR3 regions from RNA transcripts. Carried out on the TCR CDR3, a first-round RT-PCR used the HTBI primer set. Each CDR3 protein gets one entry after TCRdb re-called the multiplex PCR reads with MiXCR. There are around 580,000 distinct CDR3 sequences in the sample; more than 45% occur only once, and about 8.3% lies in the top ten. Disease duration under 2 months; hyperthyroidism patients were aged 18 to 65. This clonotype was counted ten times or more. Antigen specificity is unknown. Whole-study results and caveats: Ophthalmopathy and stable hyperthyroidism were told apart by a 13 V-J model. Most clonotypes expanded in the thyroid (above 0.001) were also present in blood.

This chain joins TRBV13 and TRBJ1-5; no clear D gene. The receptor was derived from a woman aged 18-30 years with Graves' hyperthyroidism. Input material: peripheral blood or thyroid tissue (not recorded which). CDR3 coding DNA: TGTGCCAGCAGCTTAGGCCGCGGAGCCCAGCCCCAGCATTTT. Translating it yields CASSLGRGAQPQHF.